This T cell receptor (beta chain) was captured in a study of vaccination effects on CD4 cells after COVID-19. Study-level information: The median interval between the second dose and post-vaccine sampling was 72 days.

Germline CDR1 SGHTA, CDR2 FQGTGA. Trimming removed 1 base from V and 6 bases from J; junction bases left unmatched: 6. The CDR3 is 15 amino acids. In the ViraFEST assay, antigen-specific CD4+ clonotypes were identified by expansion after peptide-pool stimulation. The authors isolated CD4+ T cells after ten to eleven days of culture. Two-dose BNT162b2 or mRNA-1273 vaccination was given to participants. Nucleocapsid antibodies were negative in the vaccine recipients, who had never had SARS-CoV-2 infection. On days 3 and 7, fresh IL-2 medium replaced half the medium. Sequencing used immunoSEQ multiplex PCR; TCRdb keeps in-frame clones, though not all of them. This table has some 40,000 clones, around four fifths appearing once. About this clone itself: What it binds is not known.

The clonotype originates from a human donor who received a COVID-19 vaccine. Some clones in this sample may be carry-over from other donors' samples. The input for sequencing was CD4+ T cells from PBMCs cultured with HCoV-NL63 spike peptides, taken after COVID-19 vaccination. The chain uses TRBV7-3 and TRBJ2-3; 8 bases line up with TRBD2. Here the CDR3 reads CASSLMGLDTDTQYF. The CDR3 DNA reads as TGTGCCAGCAGCTTAATGGGACTAGACACGGATACGCAGTATTTT.